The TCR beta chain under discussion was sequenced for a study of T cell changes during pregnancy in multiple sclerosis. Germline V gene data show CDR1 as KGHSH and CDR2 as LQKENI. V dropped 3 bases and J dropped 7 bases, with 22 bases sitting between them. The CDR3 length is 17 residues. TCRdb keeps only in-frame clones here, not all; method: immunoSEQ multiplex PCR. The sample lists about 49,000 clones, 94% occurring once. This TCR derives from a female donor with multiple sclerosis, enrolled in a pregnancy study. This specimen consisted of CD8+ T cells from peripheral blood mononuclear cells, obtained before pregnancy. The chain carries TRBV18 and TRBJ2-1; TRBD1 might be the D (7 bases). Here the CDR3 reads CASSPVRGDSKKNEQFF. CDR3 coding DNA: TGTGCCAGCTCACCGGTCAGGGGGGATTCGAAAAAAAATGAGCAGTTCTTC.